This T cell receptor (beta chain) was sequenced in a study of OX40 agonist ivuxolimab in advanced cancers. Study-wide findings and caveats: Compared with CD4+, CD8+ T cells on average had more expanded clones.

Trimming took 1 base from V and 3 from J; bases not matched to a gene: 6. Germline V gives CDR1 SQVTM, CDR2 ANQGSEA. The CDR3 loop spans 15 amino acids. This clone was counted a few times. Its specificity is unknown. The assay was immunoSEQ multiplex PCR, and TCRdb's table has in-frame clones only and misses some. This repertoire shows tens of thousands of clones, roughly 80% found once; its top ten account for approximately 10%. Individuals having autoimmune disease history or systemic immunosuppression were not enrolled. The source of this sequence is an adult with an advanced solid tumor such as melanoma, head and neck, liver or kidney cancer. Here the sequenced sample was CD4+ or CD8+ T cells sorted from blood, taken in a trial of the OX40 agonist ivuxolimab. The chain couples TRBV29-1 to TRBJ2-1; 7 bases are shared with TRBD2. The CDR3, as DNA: TGCAGCGTTGAAGGGGGGGGGACTCACTACAATGAGCAGTTCTTC. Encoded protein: CSVEGGGTHYNEQFF.